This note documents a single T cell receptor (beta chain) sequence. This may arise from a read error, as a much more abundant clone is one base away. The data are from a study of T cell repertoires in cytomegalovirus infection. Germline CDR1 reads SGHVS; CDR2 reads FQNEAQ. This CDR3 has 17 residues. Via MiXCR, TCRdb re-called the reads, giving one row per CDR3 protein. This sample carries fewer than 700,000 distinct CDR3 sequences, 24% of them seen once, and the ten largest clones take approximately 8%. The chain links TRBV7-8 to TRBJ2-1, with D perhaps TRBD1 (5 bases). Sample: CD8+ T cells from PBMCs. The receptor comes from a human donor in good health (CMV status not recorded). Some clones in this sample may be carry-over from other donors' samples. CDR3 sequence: CANSPTADGAGVSEQFF. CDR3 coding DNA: TGTGCCAACAGCCCAACAGCAGATGGGGCCGGCGTTTCTGAGCAGTTCTTC.